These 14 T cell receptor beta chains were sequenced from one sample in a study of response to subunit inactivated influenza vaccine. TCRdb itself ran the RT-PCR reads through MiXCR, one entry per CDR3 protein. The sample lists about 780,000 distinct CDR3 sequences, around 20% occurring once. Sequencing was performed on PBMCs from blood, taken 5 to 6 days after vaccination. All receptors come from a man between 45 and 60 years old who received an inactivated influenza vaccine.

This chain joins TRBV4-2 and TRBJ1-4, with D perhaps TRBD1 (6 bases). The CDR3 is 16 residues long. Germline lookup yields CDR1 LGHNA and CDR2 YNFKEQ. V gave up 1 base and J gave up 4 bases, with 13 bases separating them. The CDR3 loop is CASSQADQGHNEKLFF. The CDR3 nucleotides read TGTGCCAGCAGCCAAGCGGACCAGGGACATAATGAAAAACTGTTTTTT.

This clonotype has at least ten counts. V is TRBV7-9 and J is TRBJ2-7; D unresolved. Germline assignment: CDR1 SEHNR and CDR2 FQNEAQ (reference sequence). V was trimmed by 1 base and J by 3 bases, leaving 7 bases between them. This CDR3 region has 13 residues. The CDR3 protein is CASSLGGDYEQYF. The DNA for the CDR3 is TGTGCCAGCAGCTTAGGCGGAGACTACGAGCAGTACTTC. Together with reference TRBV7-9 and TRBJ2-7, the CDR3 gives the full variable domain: DTGVSQNPRHKITKRGQNVTFRCDPISEHNRLYWYRQTLGQGPEFLTYFQNEAQLEKSRLLSDRFSAERPKGSFSTLEIQRTEQGDSAMYLCASSLGGDYEQYFGPGTRLTVT.

CDR3 sequence: CASSQTGPQETQYF. The CDR3 DNA sequence: TGCGCCAGCAGCCAAACCGGGCCCCAAGAGACCCAGTACTTC. The V call is TRBV4-1, the J call TRBJ2-5; no clear D gene. V lost 2 bases to trimming and J lost 1 base, with 8 bases between them. There are 14 residues in the CDR3. CDR1 and CDR2 (germline): MGHRA, YSYEKL.

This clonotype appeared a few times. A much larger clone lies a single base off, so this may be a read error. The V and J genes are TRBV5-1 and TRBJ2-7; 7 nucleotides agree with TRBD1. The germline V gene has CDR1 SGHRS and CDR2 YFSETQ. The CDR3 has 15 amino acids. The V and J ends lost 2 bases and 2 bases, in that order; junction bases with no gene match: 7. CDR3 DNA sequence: TGCGCCAGCAGCTTCACAGGGGTTAACCCCTACGAGCAGTACTTC. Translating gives CASSFTGVNPYEQYF.

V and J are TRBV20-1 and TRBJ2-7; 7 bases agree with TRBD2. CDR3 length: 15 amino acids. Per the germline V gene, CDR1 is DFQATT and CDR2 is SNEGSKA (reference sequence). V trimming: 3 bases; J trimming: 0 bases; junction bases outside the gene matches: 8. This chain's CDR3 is CSARGGAGSSYEQYF. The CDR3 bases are TGCAGTGCTAGGGGAGGGGCAGGAAGCTCCTACGAGCAGTACTTC.

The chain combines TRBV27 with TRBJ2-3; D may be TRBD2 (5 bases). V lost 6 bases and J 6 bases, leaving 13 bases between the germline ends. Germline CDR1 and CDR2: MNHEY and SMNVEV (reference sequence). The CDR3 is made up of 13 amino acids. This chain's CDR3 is CASSARGWDTQYF. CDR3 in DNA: TGTGCCAGCAGCGCCCGGGGTTGGGATACGCAGTATTTT.

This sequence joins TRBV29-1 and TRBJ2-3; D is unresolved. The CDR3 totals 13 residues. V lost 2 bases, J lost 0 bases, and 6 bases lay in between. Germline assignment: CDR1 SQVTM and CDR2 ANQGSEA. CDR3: CSVEKLSTDTQYF. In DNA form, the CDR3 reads TGCAGCGTTGAAAAGCTGAGCACAGATACGCAGTATTTT.

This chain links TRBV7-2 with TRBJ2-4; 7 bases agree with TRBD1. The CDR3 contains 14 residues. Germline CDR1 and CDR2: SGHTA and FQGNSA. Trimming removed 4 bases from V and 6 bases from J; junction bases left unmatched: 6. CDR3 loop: CASSSTGVGNIQYF. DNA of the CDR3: TGTGCCAGCAGCTCAACAGGGGTAGGAAACATTCAGTACTTC.

The CDR3 DNA sequence: TGCGCCAGCAGCCAAGACCTGGGGAGGTCGGGCTACGAGCAGTACTTC. It codes for CASSQDLGRSGYEQYF. The chain employs TRBV4-1 and TRBJ2-7, with D possibly matching TRBD2 (6 bases). The CDR3 runs to 16 residues. Germline lookup yields CDR1 MGHRA and CDR2 YSYEKL. V lost 0 bases and J lost 3, with 15 bases in between.

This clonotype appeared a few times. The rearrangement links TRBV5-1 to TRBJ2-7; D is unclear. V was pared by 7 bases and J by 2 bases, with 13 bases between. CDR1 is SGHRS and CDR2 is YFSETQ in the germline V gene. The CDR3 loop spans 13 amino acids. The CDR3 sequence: CASGEDDTYEQYF. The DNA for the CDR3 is TGCGCCAGCGGAGAGGACGATACCTACGAGCAGTACTTC.

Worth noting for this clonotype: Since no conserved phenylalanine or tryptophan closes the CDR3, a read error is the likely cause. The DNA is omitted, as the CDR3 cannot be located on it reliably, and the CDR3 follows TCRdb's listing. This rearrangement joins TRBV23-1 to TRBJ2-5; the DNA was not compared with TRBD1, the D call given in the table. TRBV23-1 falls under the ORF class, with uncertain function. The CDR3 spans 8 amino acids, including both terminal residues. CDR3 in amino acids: CASSPPTA.

In DNA form, the CDR3 reads TGTGCCAGCAGCCCCCCCTTTTCCGCCCCCCTTCATACGCAGTATTTT. Amino acid sequence: CASSPPFSAPLHTQYF. This rearrangement joins TRBV7-2 to TRBJ2-3; D is uncertain. Looked up from germline, CDR1 is SGHTA and CDR2 is FQGNSA. This CDR3 contains 16 residues. V was shortened by 5 bases and J by 7 bases, with 22 bases between the two germline ends.

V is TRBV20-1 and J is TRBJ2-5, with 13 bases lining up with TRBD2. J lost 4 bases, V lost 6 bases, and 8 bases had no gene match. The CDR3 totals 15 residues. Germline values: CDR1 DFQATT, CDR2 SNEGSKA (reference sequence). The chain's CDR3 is CSAELAGGPPETQYF. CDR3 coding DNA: TGCAGTGCAGAACTAGCGGGAGGGCCACCAGAGACCCAGTACTTC.

For the CDR3, the DNA is TGTGCCAGCAGGAGGGGATGGGACAGTGAAGCTTTCTTT. As protein: CASRRGWDSEAFF. The chain uses TRBV6-1 and TRBJ1-1, with 7 bases aligning to TRBD1. Germline assignment: CDR1 MNHNS and CDR2 SASEGT. CDR3 length: 13 amino acids. Trimming cost V 6 bases and J 7 bases; bases outside gene matches: 8.